The clone carrying this T cell receptor (beta chain) has only one observation. This record comes from a study of technical replicates of blood from several donors. The data were produced by immunoSEQ multiplex PCR, yet TCRdb's version contains in-frame clones alone and is incomplete. This sample yields around 49,000 clones, of which 95% to 96% are seen a single time; roughly 0.36% belongs to the top ten. The CDR3 has 13 residues. Germline-derived CDR1 and CDR2 are MNHEY and SMNVEV (reference sequence). The ends lost 7 bases at V and 7 bases at J; junction bases unmatched: 9. The sequence came from a human donor in good health. This chain connects TRBV27 to TRBJ2-7; TRBD1 matches at 8 bases. Material: T cells isolated from PBMCs. The CDR3 region is CASKGDRRGEQYF. CDR3 bases: TGTGCCAGCAAAGGGGACAGGCGAGGGGAGCAGTACTTC.